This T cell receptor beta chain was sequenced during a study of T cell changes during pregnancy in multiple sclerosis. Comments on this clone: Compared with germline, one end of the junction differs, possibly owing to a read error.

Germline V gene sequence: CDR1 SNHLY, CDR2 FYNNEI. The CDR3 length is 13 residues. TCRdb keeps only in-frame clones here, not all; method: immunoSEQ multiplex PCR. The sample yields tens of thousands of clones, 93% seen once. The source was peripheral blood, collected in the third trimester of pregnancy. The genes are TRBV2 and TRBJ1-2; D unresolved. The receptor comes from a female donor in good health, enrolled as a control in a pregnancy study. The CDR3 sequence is CASSKSGTSHSPF. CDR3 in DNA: TGTGCCAGCAGTAAATCTGGTACTTCCCATTCCCCCTTC. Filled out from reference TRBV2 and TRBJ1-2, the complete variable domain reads EPEVTQTPSHQVTQMGQEVILRCVPISNHLYFYWYRQILGQKVEFLVSFYNNEISEKSEIFDDQFSVERPDGSNFTLKIRSTKLEDSAMYFCASSKSGTSHSPFGSGTRLTVV.